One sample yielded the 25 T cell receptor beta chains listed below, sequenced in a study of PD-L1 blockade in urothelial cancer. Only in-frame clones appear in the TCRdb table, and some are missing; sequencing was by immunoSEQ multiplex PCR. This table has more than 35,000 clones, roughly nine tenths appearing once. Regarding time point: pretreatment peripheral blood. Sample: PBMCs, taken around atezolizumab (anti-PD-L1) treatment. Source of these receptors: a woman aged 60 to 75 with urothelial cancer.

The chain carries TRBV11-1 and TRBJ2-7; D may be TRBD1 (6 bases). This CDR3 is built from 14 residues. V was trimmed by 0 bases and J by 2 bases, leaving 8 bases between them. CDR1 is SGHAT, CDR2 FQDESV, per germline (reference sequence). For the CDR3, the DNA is TGTGCCAGCAGCTTAGCGACAGGACCCTACGAGCAGTACTTC. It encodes CASSLATGPYEQYF.

This chain's CDR3 is CASSEWGGITHSTDTQYF. DNA of the CDR3: TGTGCCAGCAGTGAGTGGGGGGGCATTACCCACTCCACAGATACGCAGTATTTT. V usage is TRBV25-1 and J usage is TRBJ2-3, with D perhaps matching TRBD2 (7 bases). CDR1 is MGHDK, CDR2 SYGVNS, per germline. Trimming pared 3 bases from V and 2 bases from J, leaving 21 bases between. The length of the CDR3 is 18 residues.

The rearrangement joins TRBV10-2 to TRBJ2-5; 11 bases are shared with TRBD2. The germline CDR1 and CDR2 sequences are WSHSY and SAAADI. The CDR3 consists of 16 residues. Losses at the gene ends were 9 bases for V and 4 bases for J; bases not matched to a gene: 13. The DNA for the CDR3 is TGCGCCAGGGGAAACATAGCGGGAGGGCGGGTAGAGACCCAGTACTTC. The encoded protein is CARGNIAGGRVETQYF.

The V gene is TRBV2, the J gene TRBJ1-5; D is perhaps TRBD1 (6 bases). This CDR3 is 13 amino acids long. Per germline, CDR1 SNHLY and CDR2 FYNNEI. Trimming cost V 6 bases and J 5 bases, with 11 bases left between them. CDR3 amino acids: CASRTQGYQPQHF. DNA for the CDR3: TGTGCCAGCAGGACTCAGGGGTATCAGCCCCAGCATTTT.

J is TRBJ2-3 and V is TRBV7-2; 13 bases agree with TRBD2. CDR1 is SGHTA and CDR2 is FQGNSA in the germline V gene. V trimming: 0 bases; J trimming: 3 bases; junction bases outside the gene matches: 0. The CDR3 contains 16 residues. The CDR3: CASSLALAGGTDTQYF. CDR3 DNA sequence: TGTGCCAGCAGCTTAGCACTAGCGGGAGGGACAGATACGCAGTATTTT.

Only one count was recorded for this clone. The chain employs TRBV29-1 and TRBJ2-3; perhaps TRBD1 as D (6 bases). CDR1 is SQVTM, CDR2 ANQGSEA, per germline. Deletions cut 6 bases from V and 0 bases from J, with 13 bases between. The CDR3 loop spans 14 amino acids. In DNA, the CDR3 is TGCAGCGTGCAGGGGATTACTAGCACAGATACGCAGTATTTT. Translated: CSVQGITSTDTQYF.

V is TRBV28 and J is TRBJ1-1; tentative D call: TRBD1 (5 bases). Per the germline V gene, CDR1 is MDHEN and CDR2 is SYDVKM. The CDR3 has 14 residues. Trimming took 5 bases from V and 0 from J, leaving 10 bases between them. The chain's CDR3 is CASSRQFMNTEAFF. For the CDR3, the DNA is TGTGCCAGCAGTCGACAGTTCATGAACACTGAAGCTTTCTTT.

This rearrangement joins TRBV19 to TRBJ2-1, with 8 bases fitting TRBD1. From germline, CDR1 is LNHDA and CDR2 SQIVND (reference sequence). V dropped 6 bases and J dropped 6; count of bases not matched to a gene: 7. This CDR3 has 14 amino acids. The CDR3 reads CASSDGTGLNEQFF. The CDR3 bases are TGTGCCAGTAGCGACGGGACAGGACTCAATGAGCAGTTCTTC.

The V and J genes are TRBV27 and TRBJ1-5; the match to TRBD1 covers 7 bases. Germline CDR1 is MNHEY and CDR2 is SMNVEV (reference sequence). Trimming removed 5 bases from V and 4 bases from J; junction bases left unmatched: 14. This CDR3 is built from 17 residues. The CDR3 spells CASSPQGQPYFNQPQHF. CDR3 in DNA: TGTGCCAGCAGTCCACAGGGACAGCCCTATTTTAATCAGCCCCAGCATTTT.

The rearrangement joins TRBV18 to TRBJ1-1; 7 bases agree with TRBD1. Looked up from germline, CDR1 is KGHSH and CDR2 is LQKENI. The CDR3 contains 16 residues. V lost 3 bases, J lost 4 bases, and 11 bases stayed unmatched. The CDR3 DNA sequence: TGTGCCAGCTCACCTAGGACAGGAAAGGTTAGCACTGAAGCTTTCTTT. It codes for CASSPRTGKVSTEAFF.

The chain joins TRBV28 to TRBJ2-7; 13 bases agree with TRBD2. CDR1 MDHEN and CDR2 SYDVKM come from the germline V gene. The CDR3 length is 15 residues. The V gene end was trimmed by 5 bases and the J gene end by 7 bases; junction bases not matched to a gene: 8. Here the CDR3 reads CASSPIGLAGDEQYF. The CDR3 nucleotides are TGTGCCAGCAGTCCTATCGGACTAGCGGGAGATGAGCAGTACTTC.

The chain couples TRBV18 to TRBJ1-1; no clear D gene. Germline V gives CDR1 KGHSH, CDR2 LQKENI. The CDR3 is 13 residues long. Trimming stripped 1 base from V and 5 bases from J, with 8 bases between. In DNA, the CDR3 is TGTGCCAGCTCACCACAGGGAGGAACTGAAGCTTTCTTT. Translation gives CASSPQGGTEAFF.

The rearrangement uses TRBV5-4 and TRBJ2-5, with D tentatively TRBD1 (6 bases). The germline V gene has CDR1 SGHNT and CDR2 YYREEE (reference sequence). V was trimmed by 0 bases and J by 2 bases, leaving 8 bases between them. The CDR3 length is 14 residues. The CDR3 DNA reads TGTGCCAGCAGCTTGGGGACAGTTCAAGAGACCCAGTACTTC. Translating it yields CASSLGTVQETQYF.

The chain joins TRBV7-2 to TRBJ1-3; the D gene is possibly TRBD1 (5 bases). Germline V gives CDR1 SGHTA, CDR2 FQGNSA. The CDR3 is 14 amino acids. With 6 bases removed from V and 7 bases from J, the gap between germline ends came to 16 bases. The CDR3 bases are TGTGCCAGCAGTCGAGACAGTACTTTGAACACCATATATTTT. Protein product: CASSRDSTLNTIYF.

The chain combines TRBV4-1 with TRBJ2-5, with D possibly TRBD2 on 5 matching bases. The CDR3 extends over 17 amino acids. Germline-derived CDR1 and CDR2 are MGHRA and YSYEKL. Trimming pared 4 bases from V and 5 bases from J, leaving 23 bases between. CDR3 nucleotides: TGCGCCAGCAGCCCCCCTCGTCCCGGGATCCTTGGGGAGACCCAGTACTTC. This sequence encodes CASSPPRPGILGETQYF.

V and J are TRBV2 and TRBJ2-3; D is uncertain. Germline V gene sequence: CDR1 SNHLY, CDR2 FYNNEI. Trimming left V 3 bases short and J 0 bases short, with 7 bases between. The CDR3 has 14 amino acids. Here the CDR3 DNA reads TGTGCCAGCAGTGACCCGACTAGCACAGATACGCAGTATTTT. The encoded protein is CASSDPTSTDTQYF.

CDR3 DNA sequence: TGCGCCAGCAGCCAAGACCGGGACACTGAAGCTTTCTTT. This encodes CASSQDRDTEAFF. V and J are TRBV4-1 and TRBJ1-1; D remains ambiguous. Germline CDR1 and CDR2: MGHRA and YSYEKL. The CDR3 consists of 13 residues. V gave up 0 bases and J gave up 3 bases, with 5 bases separating them.

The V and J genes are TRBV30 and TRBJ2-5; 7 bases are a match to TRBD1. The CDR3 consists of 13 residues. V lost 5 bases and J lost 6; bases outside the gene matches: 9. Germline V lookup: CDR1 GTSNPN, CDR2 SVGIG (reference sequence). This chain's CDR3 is CAWSTGLKKTQYF. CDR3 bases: TGTGCCTGGTCGACAGGGCTCAAGAAGACCCAGTACTTC. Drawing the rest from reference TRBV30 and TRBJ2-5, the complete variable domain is SQTIHQWPATLVQPVGSPLSLECTVEGTSNPNLYWYRQAAGRGLQLLFYSVGIGQISSEVPQNLSASRPQDRQFILSSKKLLLSDSGFYLCAWSTGLKKTQYFGPGTRLLVL.

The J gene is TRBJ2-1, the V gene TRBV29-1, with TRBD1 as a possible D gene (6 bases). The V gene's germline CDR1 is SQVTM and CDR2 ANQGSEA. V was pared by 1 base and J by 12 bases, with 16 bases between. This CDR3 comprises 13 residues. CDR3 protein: CSVEAKGQIGQFF. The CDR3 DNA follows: TGCAGCGTTGAAGCCAAAGGACAGATCGGGCAGTTCTTC.

The CDR3 DNA is TGTGCCAGCAGCCAAGGGTCTAGCGGCGACAATGAGCAGTTCTTC. Protein product: CASSQGSSGDNEQFF. The chain couples TRBV4-2 to TRBJ2-1; 7 bases line up with TRBD2. The CDR3 contains 15 residues. Germline CDR1 is LGHNA and CDR2 is YNFKEQ. Unmatched junction bases numbered 5, after V lost 1 base and J lost 5 bases.

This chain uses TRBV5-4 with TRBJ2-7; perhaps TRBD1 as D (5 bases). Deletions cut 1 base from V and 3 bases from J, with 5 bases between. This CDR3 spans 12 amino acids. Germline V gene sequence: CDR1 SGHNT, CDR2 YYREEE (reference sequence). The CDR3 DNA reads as TGTGCCAGCAGCTTGCAGGGCTACGAGCAGTACTTC. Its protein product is CASSLQGYEQYF. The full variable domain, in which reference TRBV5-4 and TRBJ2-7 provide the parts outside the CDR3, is ETGVTQSPTHLIKTRGQQVTLRCSSQSGHNTVSWYQQALGQGPQFIFQYYREEENGRGNFPPRFSGLQFPNYSSELNVNALELDDSALYLCASSLQGYEQYFGPGTRLTVT.

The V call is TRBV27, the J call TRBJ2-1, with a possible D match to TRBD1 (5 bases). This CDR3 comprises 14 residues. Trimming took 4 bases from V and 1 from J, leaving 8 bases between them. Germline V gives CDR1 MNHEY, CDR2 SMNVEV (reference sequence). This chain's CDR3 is CASSSQESYNEQFF. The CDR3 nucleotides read TGTGCCAGCAGTTCACAGGAATCCTACAATGAGCAGTTCTTC.

This chain's CDR3 is CASSAGSSGLYTIYF. In nucleotides, the CDR3 is TGTGCCAGCAGCGCGGGTTCCTCAGGGTTATACACCATATATTTT. This chain joins TRBV9 and TRBJ1-3; TRBD1 might be the D (5 bases). Deletions cut 3 bases from V and 8 bases from J, with 18 bases between. The germline CDR1 and CDR2 sequences are SGDLS and YYNGEE. The CDR3 runs to 15 residues.

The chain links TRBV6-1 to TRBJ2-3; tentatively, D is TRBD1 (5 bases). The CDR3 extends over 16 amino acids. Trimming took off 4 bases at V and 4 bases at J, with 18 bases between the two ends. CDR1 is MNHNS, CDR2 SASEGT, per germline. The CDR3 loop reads CASSVLRTQGADTQYF. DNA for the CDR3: TGTGCCAGCAGTGTTCTGCGTACTCAAGGGGCAGATACGCAGTATTTT.

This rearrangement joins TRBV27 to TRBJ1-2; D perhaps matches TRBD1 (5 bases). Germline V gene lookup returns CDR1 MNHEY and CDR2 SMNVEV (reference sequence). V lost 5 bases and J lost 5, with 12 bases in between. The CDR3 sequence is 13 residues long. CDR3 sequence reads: CASSPGTRYGYTF. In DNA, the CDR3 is TGTGCCAGCAGTCCCGGGACTAGATATGGCTACACCTTC.